The 7 T cell receptor beta chains given below trace back to one sample, sequenced in a study of shared clonotypes between healthy human individuals. Assay: immunoSEQ multiplex PCR; the TCRdb copy retains only in-frame clones and omits some. The sample lists approximately 2.1 million clones, just over 90% occurring once. The sample was naive CD4+ T cells from PBMCs. The subset: CD45RA+ positively selected. All receptors come from a man aged 18-30 years in good health. Some clones in this sample may be carry-over from other donors' samples.

This chain connects TRBV19 to TRBJ2-1, with TRBD2 identical over 7 bases. The V segment lost 3 bases and the J segment 5 bases; nucleotides outside the gene matches: 4. The CDR3 loop spans 14 amino acids. In germline, CDR1 is LNHDA, CDR2 SQIVND (reference sequence). The CDR3 region is CASSIGTINNEQFF. CDR3 in DNA: TGTGCCAGTAGTATCGGGACTATTAACAATGAGCAGTTCTTC.

The chain links TRBV10-2 to TRBJ2-7, with TRBD2 identical over 12 bases. CDR1 is WSHSY, CDR2 SAAADI, per germline. This CDR3 is 16 amino acids long. The J segment lost 5 bases and the V segment lost 6 bases, leaving 11 bases of the junction unmatched. The CDR3 nucleotides are TGCGCCAGCAGCGAACCTCTAGCGGGAGGGCCCGACGAGCAGTACTTC. It translates to CASSEPLAGGPDEQYF.

The chain links TRBV9 to TRBJ2-1; D is possibly TRBD1 or TRBD2 (6 bases each). The CDR3 contains 15 residues. V lost 6 bases, J lost 8 bases, and 21 bases lay in between. Germline CDR1 SGDLS, CDR2 YYNGEE. The CDR3 loop reads CASIPFGGASYEQFF. The CDR3 nucleotides read TGTGCCAGCATCCCCTTCGGGGGCGCCAGTTATGAGCAGTTCTTC.

This clone has just one count. The rearrangement joins TRBV6-6 to TRBJ2-2; the D is unclear. Germline V lookup: CDR1 MNHNY, CDR2 SVGAGI (reference sequence). The ends were cut back, 7 bases at V and 2 bases at J, with 11 bases in the middle. The CDR3 totals 14 residues. The DNA for the CDR3 is TGTGCCAGCAAGGAACAGTTAAACACCGGGGAGCTGTTTTTT. Its translation is CASKEQLNTGELFF.

The CDR3 loop is CASSWDRTQPQHF. CDR3 bases: TGTGCCAGCAGCTGGGACAGAACCCAGCCCCAGCATTTT. The chain links TRBV7-2 to TRBJ1-5; the match to TRBD1 covers 7 bases. Germline V gene sequence: CDR1 SGHTA, CDR2 FQGNSA. This CDR3 contains 13 residues. Germline trimming cut 4 bases from V and 7 bases from J; bases unmatched to any gene: 4.

V and J are TRBV29-1 and TRBJ2-5; 12 bases match TRBD2. The V and J ends lost 3 bases and 1 base, in that order; junction bases with no gene match: 9. Germline lookup yields CDR1 SQVTM and CDR2 ANQGSEA. This CDR3 is built from 17 residues. CDR3 bases: TGCAGCGTTGATCACCAGACTAGCGGGAGCCCCCAAGAGACCCAGTACTTC. Its protein is CSVDHQTSGSPQETQYF.

This clone was seen a single time. This chain uses TRBV5-1 with TRBJ2-5, with 7 bases identical to TRBD2. From germline, CDR1 is SGHRS and CDR2 YFSETQ. Trimming took 2 bases from V and 3 from J; bases not matched to a gene: 10. CDR3 length equals 16 residues. CDR3 protein: CASSLFPWGGEETQYF. The DNA of the CDR3 is TGCGCCAGCAGCTTATTTCCCTGGGGAGGGGAAGAGACCCAGTACTTC.